This T cell receptor (beta chain) originates from a study of CD8 T cells in ankylosing spondylitis. The sample holds a few counts of this clonotype. Its antigen is undetermined. A quantitative 5'-RACE method, one with molecular barcodes, was used to make TCR beta libraries. TCRdb re-called the 5' RACE reads through MiXCR, storing one row per CDR3 protein. The repertoire consists of 380,000 or so distinct CDR3 sequences, with 20% occurring once and the leading ten covering about an eighth. Study results and caveats: The authors reported significant enrichment of disease-linked clones in matched ankylosing spondylitis synovial fluid. Reports of some motif variants in reactive arthritis synovial fluid and blood predate this one. Relatively rare in peripheral blood, disease-linked clones were also CD8+.

This CDR3 is built from 11 residues. Trimming removed 0 bases at V and 7 bases at J, with 5 bases between. Germline CDR1 reads SGHDT; CDR2 reads YYEEEE. Sequencing used blood, either unsorted or a sorted T cell fraction (not recorded which). This TCR came from a male donor with ankylosing spondylitis or in good health (not recorded which). This sequence joins TRBV5-6 and TRBJ2-7, with unresolved D. The CDR3 DNA reads as TGTGCCAGCAGCTTGGAGAGGGAGCAGTACTTC. Its translation: CASSLEREQYF.